This TCR beta chain stems from a study of blood T cell repertoires in COVID-19. For the study at large: COVID-19 samples collected from the United States, Italy and Spain covered acute and convalescent phases. PBMCs, B-cell-depleted T cells, or T cells provided the cDNA or gDNA that made up the material.

In the study's own analysis: Counts of nucleated cells, estimated from reference gene primer amplification, were obtained. Repertoires were generated with immunoSEQ multiplex PCR, while TCRdb's copy carries only in-frame clones and drops some. That table gives V, J and clone size, and the DNA gave D and trimming. Of about 100,000 clones listed, 80% were seen once; the top ten hold 12%. J gave up 7 bases and V 2 bases, and 13 bases lay outside the gene matches. Germline CDR1 reads SGHNT; CDR2 reads YYREEE (reference sequence). The CDR3 spans 16 residues. The sequence was obtained from a woman aged 70-85 years with acute or convalescent COVID-19. The rearrangement links TRBV5-4 to TRBJ1-2; 8 nucleotides line up with TRBD1. Sample: peripheral blood. The CDR3 DNA reads TGTGCCAGCAGCTTAGCACACGGACAGGGAAGGAGTGGCTACACCTTC. Its translation: CASSLAHGQGRSGYTF.